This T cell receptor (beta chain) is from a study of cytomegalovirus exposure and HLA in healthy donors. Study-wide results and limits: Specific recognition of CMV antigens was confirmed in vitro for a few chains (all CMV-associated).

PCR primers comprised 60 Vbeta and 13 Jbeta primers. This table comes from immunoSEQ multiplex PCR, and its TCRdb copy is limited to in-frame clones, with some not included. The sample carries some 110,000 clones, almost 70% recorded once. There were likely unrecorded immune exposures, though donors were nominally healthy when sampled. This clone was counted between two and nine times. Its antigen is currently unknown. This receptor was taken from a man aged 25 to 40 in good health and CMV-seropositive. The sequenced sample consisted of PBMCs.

As DNA, the CDR3 is TGTGCCAGCAGCGTAGCTCCACAGGGCGACTACGAGCAGTACTTC. It specifies CASSVAPQGDYEQYF. This chain uses TRBV9 with TRBJ2-7; tentatively, D is TRBD1 (6 bases). The CDR3 has 15 amino acids. Per germline, CDR1 SGDLS and CDR2 YYNGEE. V lost 0 bases and J lost 3, with 13 bases in between.